This passage covers 18 T cell receptor beta chains from one sample sequenced in a study of T-cell reconstitution after alpha-beta-depleted transplantation in children. Unique molecular identifiers were incorporated when the TCRbeta library was constructed. MiXCR, run by TCRdb on the PCR reads, gives a single entry per CDR3 protein. Here the sample spans some 200,000 distinct CDR3 sequences, about 6.6% being singletons. Sequencing was performed on PBMCs, taken before TCRalphabeta/CD19-depleted stem cell transplant. Receptors originate from a boy between 2 and 10 years old with acute lymphoblastic leukemia, due to receive a stem cell transplant.

Ten or more counts support this clonotype. V usage is TRBV6-5 and J usage is TRBJ1-3; D might be TRBD1 (5 bases). V lost 2 bases to trimming and J lost 0 bases, with 20 bases between them. The CDR3 is made up of 19 amino acids. The germline V gene has CDR1 MNHEY and CDR2 SVGAGI. The CDR3: CASSYQPPDSPSSGNTIYF. The CDR3 DNA is TGTGCCAGCAGTTACCAACCTCCCGACAGCCCTTCCTCTGGAAACACCATATATTTT.

This clonotype came up a few times. Here the CDR3 reads CASSVSSGAQGSGELFF. The CDR3 DNA reads as TGTGCCAGCAGCGTATCATCGGGGGCCCAAGGGAGCGGGGAGCTGTTTTTT. The chain is built from TRBV9 and TRBJ2-2; either TRBD1 or TRBD2 may supply D (6 bases each). Germline V gene data show CDR1 as SGDLS and CDR2 as YYNGEE. V dropped 1 base and J dropped 7 bases, with 20 bases sitting between them. CDR3 length: 17 amino acids.

This clonotype was seen a handful of times. The CDR3, as DNA: TGTGCCAGCAGTTCGAATTACCTATGGGGGGGACAGCGACCCACCGGGGAGCTGTTTTTT. Protein: CASSSNYLWGGQRPTGELFF. V and J are TRBV5-7 and TRBJ2-2; D is tentatively TRBD1 or TRBD2 (7 bases each). TRBV5-7 is annotated as an ORF whose role is uncertain. The V end was cut by 5 bases, the J end by 4 bases, with 30 bases between. This CDR3 comprises 20 residues.

This clonotype was observed at least ten times. The rearrangement uses TRBV20-1 and TRBJ2-5, with a tentative D call TRBD2 (6 bases). V shed 2 bases and J shed 7 bases, with 14 bases lying between them. The CDR3 length is 13 residues. Germline lookup yields CDR1 DFQATT and CDR2 SNEGSKA (reference sequence). The CDR3 DNA follows: TGCAGTGCTAGATCCGGGGGTTCGCGGACCCAGTACTTC. Its translation is CSARSGGSRTQYF.

There are many counts of this clonotype. The chain uses TRBV11-2 and TRBJ1-5; D unresolved. Germline lookup yields CDR1 SGHAT and CDR2 FQNNGV. The CDR3 has 13 residues. Trimming left V 3 bases short and J 5 bases short, with 8 bases between. The CDR3 here is CASSFIADQPQHF. For the CDR3, the DNA is TGTGCCAGCAGCTTCATCGCGGATCAGCCCCAGCATTTT.

The table lists this clonotype with many counts. This chain joins TRBV7-8 and TRBJ2-2; D uncertain. Germline values: CDR1 SGHVS, CDR2 FQNEAQ. V was shortened by 6 bases and J by 2 bases, with 4 bases between the two germline ends. The CDR3 totals 12 residues. The CDR3 loop reads CASRTNTGELFF. CDR3 sequence (DNA): TGTGCCAGCAGGACAAACACCGGGGAGCTGTTTTTT.

In this sample, this clonotype turned up many times. V usage is TRBV20-1 and J usage is TRBJ1-5; the D is unclear. The V end lost 6 bases, the J end lost 0 bases, and 12 bases lay between the germline ends. This CDR3 contains 14 residues. The germline V gene encodes CDR1 DFQATT and CDR2 SNEGSKA (reference sequence). CDR3 sequence reads: CSAKTAYSNQPQHF. The CDR3, as DNA: TGCAGTGCGAAGACGGCGTATAGCAATCAGCCCCAGCATTTT.

This clonotype was observed many times. The chain combines TRBV7-2 with TRBJ2-3, with 8 nucleotides matching TRBD2. This CDR3 contains 16 residues. Germline V lookup: CDR1 SGHTA, CDR2 FQGNSA. V was pared by 4 bases and J by 0 bases, with 6 bases of the junction left unmatched. The DNA of the CDR3 is TGTGCCAGCAGCTACCGACTAGCGAGGAGCACAGATACGCAGTATTTT. Amino acid sequence: CASSYRLARSTDTQYF. The variable domain in full, with the rest retrieved from reference TRBV7-2 and TRBJ2-3, is GAGVSQSPSNKVTEKGKDVELRCDPISGHTALYWYRQSLGQGLEFLIYFQGNSAPDKSGLPSDRFSAERTGGSVSTLTIQRTQQEDSAVYLCASSYRLARSTDTQYFGPGTRLTVL.

In this sample, this clonotype turned up many times. The chain has TRBV7-9 and TRBJ2-5; D is unresolved. The V end lost 5 bases, the J end lost 3 bases, and 10 bases lay between the germline ends. The germline CDR1 and CDR2 sequences are SEHNR and FQNEAQ (reference sequence). This CDR3 has 13 residues. This CDR3 reads CASSPEIKETQYF. The CDR3 region has the DNA TGTGCCAGCAGCCCCGAGATAAAAGAGACCCAGTACTTC.

The sample holds many counts of this clonotype. The chain joins TRBV18 to TRBJ2-1; perhaps TRBD2 as D (5 bases). V was shortened by 0 bases and J by 0 bases, with 9 bases between the two germline ends. CDR3 length: 16 residues. CDR1 and CDR2 (germline): KGHSH, LQKENI. CDR3 in amino acids: CASSPPGGSSYNEQFF. The CDR3 coding sequence is TGTGCCAGCTCACCACCTGGTGGGAGCTCCTACAATGAGCAGTTCTTC.

The rearrangement uses TRBV20-1 and TRBJ1-2, with D unresolved. Germline assignment: CDR1 DFQATT and CDR2 SNEGSKA (reference sequence). V was trimmed by 3 bases and J by 3 bases, leaving 8 bases between them. The CDR3 loop spans 12 amino acids. The CDR3 reads CSARGNYYGYTF. The CDR3 region has the DNA TGCAGTGCTAGGGGGAACTACTATGGCTACACCTTC.

A few counts support this clonotype. The chain is built from TRBV20-1 and TRBJ1-4, with a weak D call TRBD1 (5 bases). This CDR3 region has 14 residues. From germline, CDR1 is DFQATT and CDR2 SNEGSKA (reference sequence). Trimming stripped 0 bases from V and 4 bases from J, with 9 bases between. The CDR3 loop reads CSARDTRDNEKLFF. Written as DNA, the CDR3 is TGCAGTGCTAGAGATACCAGGGATAATGAAAAACTGTTTTTT.

This clonotype has a count of ten or more. J is TRBJ2-2 and V is TRBV19, with unresolved D. The CDR3 loop spans 15 amino acids. The ends were cut back, 3 bases at V and 5 bases at J, with 13 bases in the middle. The V gene's germline CDR1 is LNHDA and CDR2 SQIVND (reference sequence). CDR3 region: CASSIWQDMTGELFF. The CDR3 DNA reads TGTGCCAGTAGTATCTGGCAGGATATGACCGGGGAGCTGTTTTTT.

This clonotype came up many times. The chain employs TRBV7-2 and TRBJ2-1; D unresolved. This CDR3 has 14 residues. The V end lost 0 bases, the J end lost 4 bases, and 7 bases lay between the germline ends. The V gene's germline CDR1 is SGHTA and CDR2 FQGNSA. CDR3 coding DNA: TGTGCCAGCAGCTTAGCTTCTACATACAATGAGCAGTTCTTC. It translates to CASSLASTYNEQFF.

In its sample, this clonotype was seen a few times. J is TRBJ1-5 and V is TRBV19; TRBD1 aligns across 7 bases. Germline CDR1 is LNHDA and CDR2 is SQIVND (reference sequence). The CDR3 sequence is 19 residues long. Germline trimming cut 5 bases from V and 0 bases from J; bases unmatched to any gene: 16. The CDR3 sequence: CASSAVTGTASNSNQPQHF. The CDR3 DNA follows: TGTGCCAGTAGTGCCGTAACCGGGACAGCCTCTAATAGCAATCAGCCCCAGCATTTT.

This chain uses TRBV28 with TRBJ2-1; D may correspond to TRBD1 or TRBD2 (6 bases each). This CDR3 is 15 amino acids long. Per the germline V gene, CDR1 is MDHEN and CDR2 is SYDVKM. Trimming cost V 5 bases and J 8 bases, with 19 bases left between them. CDR3 in DNA: TGTGCCAGCAGTCTGGGGGCTATCGGGGGTGATGAGCAGTTCTTC. Its translation: CASSLGAIGGDEQFF.

This clonotype was counted at least ten times. The chain uses TRBV5-5 and TRBJ2-3; TRBD2 aligns across 12 bases. This CDR3 spans 15 amino acids. V trimming: 4 bases; J trimming: 5 bases; junction bases outside the gene matches: 5. Germline V gene sequence: CDR1 SGHKS, CDR2 YYEKEE (reference sequence). DNA for the CDR3: TGTGCCAGCAGCCCTCGACTAGCGGGAGAAGATACGCAGTATTTT. It is translated as CASSPRLAGEDTQYF. The variable domain in full, with the rest retrieved from reference TRBV5-5 and TRBJ2-3, is DAGVTQSPTHLIKTRGQQVTLRCSPISGHKSVSWYQQVLGQGPQFIFQYYEKEERGRGNFPDRFSARQFPNYSSELNVNALLLGDSALYLCASSPRLAGEDTQYFGPGTRLTVL.

The V call is TRBV2, the J call TRBJ2-7; D might be TRBD2 (7 bases). Trimming removed 9 bases at V and 3 bases at J, with 27 bases between. Germline V lookup: CDR1 SNHLY, CDR2 FYNNEI. The CDR3 length is 17 residues. The CDR3 loop reads CASEGGGGPKRGYEQYF. CDR3 coding DNA: TGTGCCAGTGAGGGGGGGGGAGGCCCCAAACGGGGCTACGAGCAGTACTTC.